The rows below give T cell receptor beta chains drawn from one sample of a study of response to subunit inactivated influenza vaccine. MiXCR, run by TCRdb on the RT-PCR reads, gives a single entry per CDR3 protein. The sample yields almost 250,000 distinct CDR3 sequences, more than 10% seen once. The input for sequencing was non-naive T cells sorted from PBMCs, taken less than 15 days before vaccination. The receptors derive from a man in his fifties who received an inactivated influenza vaccine. CDR3s include the opening cysteine and the closing phenylalanine or tryptophan. A D gene is named only where the DNA matches it firmly. Expanded clones get a size class; other rows say once, few or many, or leave the size out.

j_call: TRBJ1-1; v_call: TRBV12-3/TRBV12-4; d_call: TRBD1; clone_size: many; cdr3_nt: TGTGCCAGCACCAGGGACAGTCGAGGCACTGAAGCTTTCTTT; cdr3_aa: CASTRDSRGTEAFF
j_call: TRBJ2-3; v_call: TRBV7-3; d_call: TRBD1; clone_size: -; cdr3_nt: TGTGCCAGCAGAAGGACAGGCGATACTACGCAGTATTTT; cdr3_aa: CASRRTGDTTQYF
j_call: TRBJ2-1; v_call: TRBV2; d_call: TRBD2; clone_size: -; cdr3_nt: TGTGCCAGCACAGGGGAGGGGGTAGCGGGGCCCTCCTACAATGAGCAGTTCTTC; cdr3_aa: CASTGEGVAGPSYNEQFF
j_call: TRBJ2-7; v_call: TRBV5-6; d_call: TRBD2; clone_size: many; cdr3_nt: TGTGCCAGCAGCTTGGGCGGGAGTGCAACCTACGAGCAGTACTTC; cdr3_aa: CASSLGGSATYEQYF
j_call: TRBJ2-2; v_call: TRBV20-1; d_call: -; clone_size: few; cdr3_nt: TGCAGTGCTATCAGGGGCGACAACACCGGGGAGCTGTTTTTT; cdr3_aa: CSAIRGDNTGELFF
j_call: TRBJ2-5; v_call: TRBV27; d_call: -; clone_size: few; cdr3_nt: TGTGCCAGCAGTTTATCGAACGCGGCGGGGACCCAGTACTTC; cdr3_aa: CASSLSNAAGTQYF
j_call: TRBJ2-7; v_call: TRBV11-2; d_call: TRBD2; clone_size: -; cdr3_nt: TGTGCCAGTGGGCGACTAGCGGGAGCCAGGGAGCAGTACTTC; cdr3_aa: CASGRLAGAREQYF
j_call: TRBJ2-6; v_call: TRBV4-2; d_call: -; clone_size: -; cdr3_nt: TGTGCCAGCAGCCAAGAGTGGGCTGGGGCCAACGTCCTGACTTTC; cdr3_aa: CASSQEWAGANVLTF
j_call: TRBJ1-5; v_call: TRBV5-1; d_call: TRBD1; clone_size: many; cdr3_nt: TGCGCCAGCAGCTTGGGGGACAGAAATCAGCCCCAGCATTTT; cdr3_aa: CASSLGDRNQPQHF
j_call: TRBJ1-2; v_call: TRBV5-5; d_call: -; clone_size: -; cdr3_nt: TGTGCCAGCAACCCCCCGACGGTCTCTGGCTACACCTTC; cdr3_aa: CASNPPTVSGYTF
j_call: TRBJ1-2; v_call: TRBV5-1; d_call: -; clone_size: many; cdr3_nt: TGCGCCAGCAGCCCCGGGCATGGAGGGGCTGCCCAGGGCTACACCTTC; cdr3_aa: CASSPGHGGAAQGYTF
j_call: TRBJ2-5; v_call: TRBV24-1; d_call: -; clone_size: -; cdr3_nt: TGTGCCACCAGTGCACGGTCAGAGACCCAGTACTTC; cdr3_aa: CATSARSETQYF
j_call: TRBJ2-7; v_call: TRBV28; d_call: -; clone_size: few; cdr3_nt: TGTGCCAGCAACCGTTGGAGGGGTGCGCACGAGCAGTACTTC; cdr3_aa: CASNRWRGAHEQYF
j_call: TRBJ1-3; v_call: TRBV9; d_call: TRBD1; clone_size: few; cdr3_nt: TGTGCCAGCAGTGGGGACAGGGGAAACACCATATATTTT; cdr3_aa: CASSGDRGNTIYF
j_call: TRBJ1-3; v_call: TRBV21-1; d_call: -; clone_size: few; cdr3_nt: -; cdr3_aa: CASSWGAGNTIYF
j_call: TRBJ2-7; v_call: TRBV20-1; d_call: -; clone_size: few; cdr3_nt: TGCAGTGCTGATCGGGACTTATCCTACGAGCAGTACTTC; cdr3_aa: CSADRDLSYEQYF
j_call: TRBJ2-7; v_call: TRBV28; d_call: -; clone_size: many; cdr3_nt: TGTGCCAGCAGTGAAATTCCCAGGAGCTCCTACGAGCAGTACTTC; cdr3_aa: CASSEIPRSSYEQYF
j_call: TRBJ2-7; v_call: TRBV5-1; d_call: TRBD2; clone_size: many; cdr3_nt: TGCGCCAGCAGCCCGACTAGCGGCTACGAGCAGTACTTC; cdr3_aa: CASSPTSGYEQYF
j_call: TRBJ2-1; v_call: TRBV11-1; d_call: -; clone_size: many; cdr3_nt: TGTGCCAGCAGCTTTCTTCAGGCGAATGAGCAGTTCTTC; cdr3_aa: CASSFLQANEQFF
j_call: TRBJ1-1; v_call: TRBV28; d_call: -; clone_size: -; cdr3_nt: TGTGCCAGCAGCTCGATAGGGCGGACTGAAGCTTTCTTT; cdr3_aa: CASSSIGRTEAFF
j_call: TRBJ1-5; v_call: TRBV6-2/TRBV6-3; d_call: -; clone_size: few; cdr3_nt: TGTGCCAGCAGTTACGGGGTCAATCAGCCCCAGCATTTT; cdr3_aa: CASSYGVNQPQHF
j_call: TRBJ1-2; v_call: TRBV7-2; d_call: -; clone_size: many; cdr3_nt: TGTGCCAGCAGCTCTCGGCCTCGGGACTATGGCTACACCTTC; cdr3_aa: CASSSRPRDYGYTF
j_call: TRBJ2-7; v_call: TRBV28; d_call: TRBD1; clone_size: -; cdr3_nt: TGTGCCAGCAGTTCGCCCGGGACAGGGACGCGGGAGCAGTACTTC; cdr3_aa: CASSSPGTGTREQYF
j_call: TRBJ2-6; v_call: TRBV19; d_call: TRBD2; clone_size: -; cdr3_nt: TGTGCCAGTAGTATGCTAGCGGGGCGCTCTGGGGCCAACGTCCTGACTTTC; cdr3_aa: CASSMLAGRSGANVLTF
j_call: TRBJ1-4; v_call: TRBV7-2; d_call: -; clone_size: few; cdr3_nt: TGTGCCAGCATCTTAGCGAGGGCGTCGGGTGAAAAACTGTTTTTT; cdr3_aa: CASILARASGEKLFF
j_call: TRBJ2-2; v_call: TRBV29-1; d_call: -; clone_size: many; cdr3_nt: TGCAGCGTTGAAGAGGGCCGACCCACCGGGGAGCTGTTTTTT; cdr3_aa: CSVEEGRPTGELFF
j_call: TRBJ2-5; v_call: TRBV20-1; d_call: TRBD1; clone_size: few; cdr3_nt: TGCAGTGCTTTCGATCCGGGACAGGGTGGCCAGTACTTC; cdr3_aa: CSAFDPGQGGQYF
j_call: TRBJ2-1; v_call: TRBV20-1; d_call: TRBD2; clone_size: few; cdr3_nt: TGCAGTGTTTCTGGACTAGCGGCATTCAATGAGCAGTTCTTC; cdr3_aa: CSVSGLAAFNEQFF
j_call: TRBJ1-4; v_call: TRBV6-1; d_call: -; clone_size: few; cdr3_nt: TGTGCCAGCAGGGAGGGAGGGAATGAAAAACTGTTTTTT; cdr3_aa: CASREGGNEKLFF
j_call: TRBJ2-2; v_call: TRBV2; d_call: TRBD2; clone_size: few; cdr3_nt: TGTGCCAGTTTAGCGGGAGGGCCAGACACCGGGGAGCTGTTTTTT; cdr3_aa: CASLAGGPDTGELFF
j_call: TRBJ2-7; v_call: TRBV18; d_call: -; clone_size: -; cdr3_nt: TGTGCCAGCTCACCAGAGATAGGAAGCTCCTACGAGCAGTACTTC; cdr3_aa: CASSPEIGSSYEQYF
j_call: TRBJ2-5; v_call: TRBV20-1; d_call: TRBD2; clone_size: few; cdr3_nt: TGCAGTGCTCTAAAGAGCGGGAGGGGTTCGGAGACCCAGTACTTC; cdr3_aa: CSALKSGRGSETQYF
j_call: TRBJ1-2; v_call: TRBV7-2; d_call: TRBD1; clone_size: few; cdr3_nt: TGTGCCAGCAGGATGGGACAGGGCGCAGGCTACACCTTC; cdr3_aa: CASRMGQGAGYTF
j_call: TRBJ2-3; v_call: TRBV20-1; d_call: TRBD2; clone_size: few; cdr3_nt: TGCAGTGCCAACCTCGGGACTAGCGGGATGGATACGCAGTATTTT; cdr3_aa: CSANLGTSGMDTQYF
j_call: TRBJ2-5; v_call: TRBV3-1; d_call: -; clone_size: many; cdr3_nt: TGTGCCAGCAGCCAAGATGGGGCGGTTAGGGAGACCCAGTACTTC; cdr3_aa: CASSQDGAVRETQYF
j_call: TRBJ2-7; v_call: TRBV20-1; d_call: TRBD2; clone_size: few; cdr3_nt: TGCAGTGCTAGGGATGGGACTAGCGGGAGAAAAGAGCAGTACTTC; cdr3_aa: CSARDGTSGRKEQYF
j_call: TRBJ2-1; v_call: TRBV7-9; d_call: -; clone_size: -; cdr3_nt: TGTGCCAGCAGCTTGGACCCGGGACGGCAGCAGTTCTTC; cdr3_aa: CASSLDPGRQQFF
j_call: TRBJ2-1; v_call: TRBV7-3; d_call: TRBD2; clone_size: many; cdr3_nt: TGTGCCAGCAGCTTAACGGGACTAGCGGGAAATGAGCAGTTCTTC; cdr3_aa: CASSLTGLAGNEQFF
j_call: TRBJ1-5; v_call: TRBV4-1; d_call: -; clone_size: -; cdr3_nt: TGCGCCAGCAGCCAAGATCCAGTCGGGCAGCCCCAGCATTTT; cdr3_aa: CASSQDPVGQPQHF
j_call: TRBJ1-5; v_call: TRBV7-2; d_call: -; clone_size: -; cdr3_nt: TGTGCCAGCAGCCGAGATTCCGGCCTGCACAATCAGCCCCAGCATTTT; cdr3_aa: CASSRDSGLHNQPQHF
j_call: TRBJ1-1; v_call: TRBV4-2; d_call: -; clone_size: few; cdr3_nt: TGTGCCAGCAGGCTACAGGGACTCACTGAAGCTTTCTTT; cdr3_aa: CASRLQGLTEAFF
j_call: TRBJ1-1; v_call: TRBV12-3/TRBV12-4; d_call: -; clone_size: -; cdr3_nt: TGTGCCAGCAGTAACAGGGTAAACACTGAAGCTTTCTTT; cdr3_aa: CASSNRVNTEAFF